This T cell receptor (beta chain) derives from a study of blood T cell repertoires in COVID-19 (TCRdb year 2020). About the full investigation: Samples from collaborators originated in the United States, Italy and Spain and spanned both the acute and convalescent phases of COVID-19. The material from the prospective study consisted of cDNA or gDNA derived from T cells, B-cell-depleted T cells, or PBMCs. Subjects who had been exposed to COVID-19, were actively infected with it, or had recovered from it provided the deeply sampled blood TCRbeta repertoires that made up the dataset. A freely available public database, intended as a resource for researchers studying the immune response to SARS-CoV-2, is where the repertoires were released. The samples were drawn from the first 160 participants of the ongoing ImmuneRACE study and from over 950 subjects provided by 6 global collaborators. The sample metadata nearly always contained a de-identified subject ID, COVID-19 status, age in years and sex. Where available, HLA class I and class II types were taken from metadata supplied by the sample provider and were not determined by assay-based typing. Broader findings and caveats from the paper: How much clinical and demographic metadata was included differed by source and by participant, and the metadata was provided uncurated.

Ends trimmed: V by 1 base, J by 11 bases; bases unmatched to a gene: 10. Counted from cysteine to phenylalanine, this CDR3 has 15 amino acids. Only CDR3 DNA remains: 45 bases, in frame from the first base. Reading the germline V gene gives CDR1 SNHLY and CDR2 FYNNEI. Each collaborating institution followed its own protocols to collect whole blood in K2EDTA tubes. Collaborator samples were shipped for TCRbeta analysis as frozen whole blood, isolated PBMCs, or DNA extracted from either sample type. A word on this clone: Its binding antigen is unknown. Base qualities are not at hand, and no much larger clone is one base apart.

The immunoSEQ Assay, a bias-controlled multiplex PCR, was used to amplify TCRbeta CDR3 regions from genomic DNA. The authors processed their data as follows. Nucleated cell counts per sample were estimated from amplification of reference gene primers within the assay. Sequence reads were collapsed and filtered to measure the absolute abundance of every unique TCRbeta CDR3 rearrangement. For each sample, productive Simpson clonality was calculated as the square root of Simpson's diversity index over productive rearrangements. Not all clones reach the TCRdb copy of this immuneACCESS table, which keeps in-frame sequences only. Checked studies attribute under half of the gap to unresolved V genes and leave the rest unexplained. V, J and clone size are those of that table, while D and trimming were read from the DNA. The sample profile shows 130,000 to 150,000 clones; 70% to 85% of them were found once. The ten largest clonotypes hold more than 8.5% of the sample.

Material for sequencing was peripheral blood. The rearrangement combines TRBV2 with TRBJ2-4, with 8 bases aligning to TRBD2. The receptor was isolated from a man in his 60s with active or convalescent COVID-19. The nucleotide sequence is TGTGCCAGCAGTGAAGGGCGGGGGGCCGGTCTACTTCAGTACTTC. This encodes CASSEGRGAGLLQYF. The CDR3 plus the reference TRBV2 and TRBJ2-4 genes for the other parts give the full variable domain: EPEVTQTPSHQVTQMGQEVILRCVPISNHLYFYWYRQILGQKVEFLVSFYNNEISEKSEIFDDQFSVERPDGSNFTLKIRSTKLEDSAMYFCASSEGRGAGLLQYFGAGTRLSVL.